The source of this TCR beta chain is a study of long-term antiretroviral therapy in people with HIV. Notes on the study in general: Blood specimens, gathered between about 2003 and 2018, were possibly obtained under older ART regimens. Within the repertoire, clones expanded before ART were dominant at all time points. Information on adherence, resistance and therapy changes was unavailable.

Run at survey level, the immunoSEQ assay was version v3.0. The protocol was immunoSEQ multiplex PCR, while the TCRdb copy is restricted to in-frame clones and leaves out a portion. In the table there are 24,000 or so clones, more than 75% of which are singletons. Germline CDR1 reads PRHDT; CDR2 reads FYEKMQ (reference sequence). V lost 5 bases and J 4 bases, leaving 12 bases between the germline ends. The CDR3 is 14 amino acids. Roughly 0.85-11 million cryopreserved PBMC were held in samples before DNA extraction. Points on this clone: What it binds is not known.

This TCR was sampled from a woman in her thirties or forties with HIV. The rearrangement joins TRBV13 to TRBJ2-1; D call uncertain. Sequencing was performed on unsorted PBMCs, taken 0.5 years after starting antiretroviral therapy. The CDR3 spells CASSPPITYNEQFF. CDR3 in DNA: TGTGCCAGCAGCCCCCCCATTACTTACAATGAGCAGTTCTTC. The variable domain in full, with the rest retrieved from reference TRBV13 and TRBJ2-1, is AAGVIQSPRHLIKEKRETATLKCYPIPRHDTVYWYQQGPGQDPQFLISFYEKMQSDKGSIPDRFSAQQFSDYHSELNMSSLELGDSALYFCASSPPITYNEQFFGPGTRLTVL.